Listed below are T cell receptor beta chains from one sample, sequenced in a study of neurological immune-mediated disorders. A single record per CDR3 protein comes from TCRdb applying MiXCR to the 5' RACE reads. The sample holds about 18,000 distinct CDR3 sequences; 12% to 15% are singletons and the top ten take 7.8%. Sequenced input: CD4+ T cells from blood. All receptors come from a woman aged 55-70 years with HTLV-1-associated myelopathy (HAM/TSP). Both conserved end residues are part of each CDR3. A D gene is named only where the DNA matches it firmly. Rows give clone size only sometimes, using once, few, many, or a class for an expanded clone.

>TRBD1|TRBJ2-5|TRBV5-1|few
CASSPTGDLGETQYF
TGCGCCAGCAGCCCCACAGGGGATCTGGGGGAGACCCAGTACTTC
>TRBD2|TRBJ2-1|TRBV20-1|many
CSARDPGPAGAFNEQFF
TGCAGTGCTAGAGACCCAGGGCCAGCGGGGGCCTTCAATGAGCAGTTCTTC
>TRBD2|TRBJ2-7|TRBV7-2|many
CASSLLGGVDEQYF
TGTGCCAGCAGCCTGCTGGGGGGGGTTGACGAGCAGTACTTC
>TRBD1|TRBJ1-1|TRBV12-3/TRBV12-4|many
CASSWTGTSNTEAFF
TGTGCCAGCAGTTGGACAGGGACCTCTAACACTGAAGCTTTCTTT
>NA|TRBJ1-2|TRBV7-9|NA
CASSFYICSALGQELYGYTF
NA
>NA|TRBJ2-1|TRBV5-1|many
CASSLSGTPKINEQFF
TGCGCCAGCAGCTTATCCGGGACGCCCAAGATCAATGAGCAGTTCTTC
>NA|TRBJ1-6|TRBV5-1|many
CASSLIGGLDSPLHF
TGCGCCAGCAGCTTGATCGGGGGCTTGGATTCACCCCTCCACTTT
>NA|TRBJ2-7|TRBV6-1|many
CASSEAGTPTYEQYF
TGTGCCAGCAGTGAAGCCGGGACTCCGACCTACGAGCAGTACTTC
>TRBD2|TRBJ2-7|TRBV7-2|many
CASSLAGLAGDPYEQYF
TGTGCCAGCAGCTTAGCGGGCCTAGCGGGGGACCCCTACGAGCAGTACTTC
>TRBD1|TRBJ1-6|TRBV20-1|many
CSARDRTGAGNSPLHF
TGCAGTGCTAGAGACAGGACAGGGGCCGGTAATTCACCCCTCCACTTT
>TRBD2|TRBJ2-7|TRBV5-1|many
CASSLNQRGTYEQYF
TGCGCCAGCAGCTTGAACCAGCGGGGAACCTACGAGCAGTACTTC
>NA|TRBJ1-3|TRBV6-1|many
CASTPGNSGNTIYF
TGTGCCAGCACTCCGGGTAACTCTGGAAACACCATATATTTT
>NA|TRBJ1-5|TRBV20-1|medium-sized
CSATVGTGGQPQHF
TGCAGTGCTACCGTGGGGACGGGCGGCCAGCCCCAGCATTTT
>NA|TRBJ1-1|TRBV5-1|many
CASSERTANTEAFF
TGCGCCAGCAGCGAAAGGACAGCGAACACTGAAGCTTTCTTT
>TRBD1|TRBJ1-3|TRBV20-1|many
CSAIQGQGNTIYF
TGCAGCGCAATACAGGGGCAAGGAAACACCATATATTTT
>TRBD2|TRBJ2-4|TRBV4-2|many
CASSQGAGEGGIQYF
TGTGCCAGCAGCCAAGGAGCGGGAGAGGGGGGCATTCAGTACTTC
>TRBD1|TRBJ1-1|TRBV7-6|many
CASSLGQGAEAFF
TGTGCCAGCAGCCTGGGACAGGGCGCTGAAGCTTTCTTT
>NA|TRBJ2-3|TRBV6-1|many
CASRLRDTQYF
TGTGCCAGCAGACTCAGGGATACGCAGTATTTT
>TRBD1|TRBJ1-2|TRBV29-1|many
CSVLPGQEYGYTF
TGCAGCGTACTGCCGGGACAGGAATATGGCTACACCTTC
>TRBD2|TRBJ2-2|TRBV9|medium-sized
CASSLRGGNTGELFF
TGTGCCAGCAGCCTCCGGGGGGGAAACACCGGGGAGCTGTTTTTT
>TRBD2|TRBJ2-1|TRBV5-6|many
CASSWRTSGIAYNEQFF
TGTGCCAGCAGCTGGAGGACTAGCGGGATTGCCTACAATGAGCAGTTCTTC
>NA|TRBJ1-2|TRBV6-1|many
CASSPMAQGGGYTF
TGTGCCAGCAGTCCCATGGCTCAGGGTGGCGGCTACACCTTC
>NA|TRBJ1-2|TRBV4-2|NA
CASHRDKVLNYGYTF
TGTGCCAGCCACCGGGACAAGGTTCTGAACTATGGCTACACCTTC
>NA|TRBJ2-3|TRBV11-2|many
CASSLSVSHPCYF
TGTGCCAGCAGCTTAAGCGTCAGCCACCCTTGTTATTTT
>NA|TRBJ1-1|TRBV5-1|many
CASSLETANTEAFF
TGCGCCAGCAGCTTGGAGACCGCGAACACTGAAGCTTTCTTT
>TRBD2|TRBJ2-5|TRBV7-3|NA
CASSLGLAEQETQYF
TGTGCCAGCAGCTTAGGGCTAGCGGAACAAGAGACCCAGTACTTC
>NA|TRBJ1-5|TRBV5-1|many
CASSLGDAQPQHF
TGCGCCAGCAGCTTGGGAGATGCGCAGCCCCAGCATTTT
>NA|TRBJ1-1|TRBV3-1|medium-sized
CASSPMGSRAEAFF
TGTGCCAGCAGCCCCATGGGTAGCCGCGCTGAAGCTTTCTTT
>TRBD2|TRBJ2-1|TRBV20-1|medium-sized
CSARPLGGSGSYNEQFF
TGCAGTGCTAGGCCCCTGGGGGGTAGCGGGAGTTACAATGAGCAGTTCTTC
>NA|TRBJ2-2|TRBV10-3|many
CAIKQGGRTGELFF
TGTGCCATCAAACAGGGCGGTAGAACCGGGGAGCTGTTTTTT
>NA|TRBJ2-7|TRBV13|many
CASSLLWQRPYEQYF
TGTGCCAGCAGCTTACTGTGGCAGCGACCCTACGAGCAGTACTTC
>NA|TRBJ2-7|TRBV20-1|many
CSARGTFGGPEQYF
TGCAGTGCTAGGGGTACATTCGGGGGGCCGGAGCAGTACTTC
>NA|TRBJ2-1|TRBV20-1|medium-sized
CSAIDRNSYNEQFF
TGCAGTGCCATTGACAGGAACTCCTACAATGAGCAGTTCTTC